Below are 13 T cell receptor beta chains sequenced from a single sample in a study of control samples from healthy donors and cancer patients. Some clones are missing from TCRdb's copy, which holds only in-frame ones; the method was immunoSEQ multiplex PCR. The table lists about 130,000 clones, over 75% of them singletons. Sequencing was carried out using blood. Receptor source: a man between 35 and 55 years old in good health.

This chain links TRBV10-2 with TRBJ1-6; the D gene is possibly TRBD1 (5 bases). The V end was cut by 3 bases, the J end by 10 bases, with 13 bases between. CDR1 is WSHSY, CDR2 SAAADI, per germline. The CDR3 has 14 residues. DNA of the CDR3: TGCGCCAGCAGTGACGGGGCCGGATCGTCACCCCTCCACTTT. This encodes CASSDGAGSSPLHF.

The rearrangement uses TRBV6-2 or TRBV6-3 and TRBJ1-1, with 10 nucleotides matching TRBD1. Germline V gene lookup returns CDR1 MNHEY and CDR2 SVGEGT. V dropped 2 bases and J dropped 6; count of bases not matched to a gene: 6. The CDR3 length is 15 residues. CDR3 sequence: CASSYGSGTGAEAFF. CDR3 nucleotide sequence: TGTGCCAGCAGTTACGGCTCGGGGACAGGGGCTGAAGCTTTCTTT.

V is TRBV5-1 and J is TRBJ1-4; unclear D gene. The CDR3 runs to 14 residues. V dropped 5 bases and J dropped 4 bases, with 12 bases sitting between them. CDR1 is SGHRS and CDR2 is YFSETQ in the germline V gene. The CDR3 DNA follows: TGCGCCAGCAGATCCGGACGGGGTAATGAAAAACTGTTTTTT. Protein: CASRSGRGNEKLFF.

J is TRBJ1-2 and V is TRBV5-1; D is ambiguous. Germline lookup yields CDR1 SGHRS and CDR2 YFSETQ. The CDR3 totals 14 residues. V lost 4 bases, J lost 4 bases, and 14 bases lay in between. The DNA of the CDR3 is TGCGCCAGCAGCCCCTTGGACGGGTCCTATGGCTACACCTTC. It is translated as CASSPLDGSYGYTF.

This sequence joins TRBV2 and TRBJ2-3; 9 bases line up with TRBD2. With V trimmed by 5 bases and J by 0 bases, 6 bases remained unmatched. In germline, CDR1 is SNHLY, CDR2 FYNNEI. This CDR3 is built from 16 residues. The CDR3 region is CASSKGLAGSTDTQYF. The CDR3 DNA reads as TGTGCCAGCAGTAAAGGGCTAGCGGGGAGCACAGATACGCAGTATTTT.

CDR3 region: CSARPGGTQYF. The CDR3 nucleotides read TGCAGTGCGCGACCTGGGGGGACCCAGTACTTC. The chain uses TRBV20-1 and TRBJ2-5; D is possibly TRBD1 or TRBD2 (5 bases each). CDR1 and CDR2 from the germline V gene are DFQATT and SNEGSKA (reference sequence). This CDR3 contains 11 residues. V lost 6 bases and J lost 7, with 12 bases in between.

The CDR3 loop reads CASSLGTDYPQHF. CDR3 coding DNA: TGTGCCAGCAGCCTTGGGACAGACTACCCCCAGCATTTT. The chain has TRBV11-2 and TRBJ1-5; TRBD1 matches at 7 bases. V shed 5 bases, J shed 10 bases, and the junction held 8 bases outside the gene matches. The CDR3 consists of 13 residues. The germline V gene encodes CDR1 SGHAT and CDR2 FQNNGV.

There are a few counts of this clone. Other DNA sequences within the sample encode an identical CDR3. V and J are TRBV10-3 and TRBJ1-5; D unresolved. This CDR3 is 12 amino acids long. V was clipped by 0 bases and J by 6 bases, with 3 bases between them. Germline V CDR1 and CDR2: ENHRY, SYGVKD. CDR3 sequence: CAISESGQPQHF. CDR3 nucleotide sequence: TGTGCCATCAGTGAGTCAGGTCAGCCCCAGCATTTT.

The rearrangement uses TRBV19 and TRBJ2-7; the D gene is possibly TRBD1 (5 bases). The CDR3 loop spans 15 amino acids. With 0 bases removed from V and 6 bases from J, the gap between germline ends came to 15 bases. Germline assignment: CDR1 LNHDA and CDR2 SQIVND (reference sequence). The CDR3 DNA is TGTGCCAGTAGTATAGATAATAGTTGGGGCGGCGAGCAGTACTTC. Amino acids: CASSIDNSWGGEQYF. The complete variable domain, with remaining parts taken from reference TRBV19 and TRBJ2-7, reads DGGITQSPKYLFRKEGQNVTLSCEQNLNHDAMYWYRQDPGQGLRLIYYSQIVNDFQKGDIAEGYSVSREKKESFPLTVTSAQKNPTAFYLCASSIDNSWGGEQYFGPGTRLTVT.

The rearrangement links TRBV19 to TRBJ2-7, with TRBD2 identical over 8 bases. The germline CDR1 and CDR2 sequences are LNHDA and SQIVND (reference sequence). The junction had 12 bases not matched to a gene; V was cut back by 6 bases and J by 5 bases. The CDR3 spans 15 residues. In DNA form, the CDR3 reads TGTGCCAGTAGGCTAGCGGGCCACCCTTTGAACGAGCAGTACTTC. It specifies CASRLAGHPLNEQYF.

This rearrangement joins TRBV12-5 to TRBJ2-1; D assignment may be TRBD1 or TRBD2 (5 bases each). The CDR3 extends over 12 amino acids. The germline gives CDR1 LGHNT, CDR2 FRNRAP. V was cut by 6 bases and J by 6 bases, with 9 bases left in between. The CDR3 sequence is CASGPGGNEQFF. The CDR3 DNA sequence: TGTGCTAGTGGCCCTGGGGGCAATGAGCAGTTCTTC.

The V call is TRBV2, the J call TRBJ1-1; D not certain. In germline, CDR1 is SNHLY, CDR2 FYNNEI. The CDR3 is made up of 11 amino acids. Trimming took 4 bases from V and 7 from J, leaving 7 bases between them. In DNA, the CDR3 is TGTGCCAGCAGTGCCCGACTTGAAGCTTTCTTT. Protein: CASSARLEAFF.

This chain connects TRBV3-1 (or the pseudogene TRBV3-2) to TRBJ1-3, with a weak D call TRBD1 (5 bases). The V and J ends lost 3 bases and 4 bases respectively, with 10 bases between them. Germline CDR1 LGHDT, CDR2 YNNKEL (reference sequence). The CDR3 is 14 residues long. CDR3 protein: CASSHGGAGNTIYF. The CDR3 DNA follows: TGTGCCAGCAGCCACGGGGGAGCAGGAAACACCATATATTTT.